This T cell receptor beta chain emerged from a study of Ad26.COV2.S vaccination and SARS-CoV-2 variants. Treatment indicated: some 19 received Ad26.COV2.S at low or high dose, single or two shots; roughly 5 received placebo; per-sample allocation not given. Sampling took place 63 days after the first vaccine or placebo injection. Only in-frame clones appear in the TCRdb table, and some are missing; sequencing was by immunoSEQ multiplex PCR. This sample has approximately 350,000 clones, with 80% to 90% found just once. The receptor's source is a person between 18 and 59 years old who received the Ad26.COV2.S COVID-19 vaccine or a placebo. Sequencing was performed on peripheral blood, taken in a trial of Ad26.COV2.S vaccine versus placebo.

For the CDR3, the DNA is TGTGCCATCAGTGATCCGGGGGATGGAGTGAACTCACCCCTCCACTTT. Amino acids: CAISDPGDGVNSPLHF. This sequence joins TRBV10-3 and TRBJ1-6; D is possibly TRBD1 (5 bases). V was pared by 3 bases and J by 10 bases, with 19 bases between. The germline V gene has CDR1 ENHRY and CDR2 SYGVKD. There are 16 residues in the CDR3.